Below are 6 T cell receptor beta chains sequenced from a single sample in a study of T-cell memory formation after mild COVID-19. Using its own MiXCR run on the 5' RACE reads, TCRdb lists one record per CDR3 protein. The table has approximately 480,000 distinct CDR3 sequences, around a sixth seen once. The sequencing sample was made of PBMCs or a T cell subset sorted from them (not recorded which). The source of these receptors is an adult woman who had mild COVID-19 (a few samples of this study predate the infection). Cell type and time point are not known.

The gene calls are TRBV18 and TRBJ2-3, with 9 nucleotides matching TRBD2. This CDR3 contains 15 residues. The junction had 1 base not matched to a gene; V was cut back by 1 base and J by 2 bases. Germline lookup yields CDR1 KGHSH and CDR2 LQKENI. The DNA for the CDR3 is TGTGCCAGCTCACCACAGCGGGGGGTCACAGATACGCAGTATTTT. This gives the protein CASSPQRGVTDTQYF. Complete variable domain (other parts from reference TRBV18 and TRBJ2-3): NAGVMQNPRHLVRRRGQEARLRCSPMKGHSHVYWYRQLPEEGLKFMVYLQKENIIDESGMPKERFSAEFPKEGPSILRIQQVVRGDSAAYFCASSPQRGVTDTQYFGPGTRLTVL.

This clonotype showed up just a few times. CDR3: CASSLYGQGYEQYF. CDR3 bases: TGCGCCAGCAGCTTGTACGGCCAGGGGTACGAGCAGTACTTC. The chain links TRBV5-1 to TRBJ2-7; D possibly corresponds to TRBD1 (6 bases). This CDR3 spans 14 amino acids. CDR1 is SGHRS and CDR2 is YFSETQ in the germline V gene. V dropped 1 base and J dropped 4 bases, with 12 bases sitting between them.

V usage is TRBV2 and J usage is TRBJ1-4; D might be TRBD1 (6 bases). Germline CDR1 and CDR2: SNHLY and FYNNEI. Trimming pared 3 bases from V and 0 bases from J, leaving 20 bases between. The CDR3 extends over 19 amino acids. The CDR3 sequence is CASSDGGRALFATNEKLFF. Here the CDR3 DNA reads TGTGCCAGCAGTGATGGGGGCAGGGCTTTATTTGCAACTAATGAAAAACTGTTTTTT.

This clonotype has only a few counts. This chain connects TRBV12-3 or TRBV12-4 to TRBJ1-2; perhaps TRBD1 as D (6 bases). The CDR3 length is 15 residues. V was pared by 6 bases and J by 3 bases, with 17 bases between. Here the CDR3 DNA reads TGTGCCAGCAGGCCAGGGGCAGAAAGGGACTATGGCTACACCTTC. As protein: CASRPGAERDYGYTF.

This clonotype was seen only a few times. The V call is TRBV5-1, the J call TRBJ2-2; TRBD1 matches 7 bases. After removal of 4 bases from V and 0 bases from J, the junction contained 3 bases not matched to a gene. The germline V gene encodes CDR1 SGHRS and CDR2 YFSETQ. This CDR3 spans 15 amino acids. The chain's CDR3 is CASSNRGTNTGELFF. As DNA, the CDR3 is TGCGCCAGCAGCAACAGGGGCACGAACACCGGGGAGCTGTTTTTT.

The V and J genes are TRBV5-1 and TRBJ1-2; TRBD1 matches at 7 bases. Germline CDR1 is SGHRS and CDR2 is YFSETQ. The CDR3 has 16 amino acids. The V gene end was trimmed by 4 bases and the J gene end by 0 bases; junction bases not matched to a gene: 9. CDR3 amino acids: CASSVDRRPANYGYTF. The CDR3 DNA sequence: TGCGCCAGCAGCGTGGACAGGAGACCAGCTAACTATGGCTACACCTTC.